A selection of T cell receptor beta chains follows, all from one sample in a study of T cells after yellow fever vaccination. TCRdb redid the calling of the 5' RACE reads with MiXCR, one entry per CDR3 protein. This table has about 74,000 distinct CDR3 sequences, roughly 7.4% appearing once. Here the sequenced sample was CD8+ T cells sorted from PBMCs, taken around 5 days after the first yellow fever vaccination. All receptors derive from a young man who received the YFV17D yellow fever vaccine. The CDR3 runs from the conserved cysteine through the conserved F or W. D genes are given only for firm matches. Size is stated for part of the rows, as once, few or many counts, or as a class when the clone is expanded.

j_call: TRBJ2-1
clone_size: few
d_call: -
v_call: TRBV7-2
cdr3_aa: CASSSSPSFYNEQFF
cdr3_nt: TGTGCCAGCAGCTCGAGCCCTTCCTTCTACAATGAGCAGTTCTTC

j_call: TRBJ2-7
clone_size: -
d_call: -
v_call: TRBV7-6
cdr3_aa: CASSSPLGGEQYF
cdr3_nt: TGTGCCAGCAGCTCCCCCCTGGGGGGCGAGCAGTACTTC

j_call: TRBJ1-1
clone_size: few
d_call: -
v_call: TRBV6-5
cdr3_aa: CASSYRWGAEAFF
cdr3_nt: TGTGCCAGCAGTTACAGGTGGGGGGCTGAAGCTTTCTTT

j_call: TRBJ2-1
clone_size: many
d_call: -
v_call: TRBV6-2/TRBV6-3
cdr3_aa: CASKAWAKRGDEQFF
cdr3_nt: TGTGCCAGCAAGGCGTGGGCGAAGCGAGGCGATGAGCAGTTCTTC

j_call: TRBJ2-3
clone_size: many
d_call: -
v_call: TRBV15
cdr3_aa: CATSQRRYGDTQYF
cdr3_nt: TGTGCCACCAGCCAACGGCGGTACGGAGATACGCAGTATTTT

j_call: TRBJ2-2
clone_size: many
d_call: TRBD2
v_call: TRBV7-3
cdr3_aa: CASSSHSISGDTGELFF
cdr3_nt: TGTGCCAGCAGCTCCCATTCTATTAGCGGGGACACCGGGGAGCTGTTTTTT

j_call: TRBJ2-5
clone_size: -
d_call: -
v_call: TRBV6-1
cdr3_aa: CASSEAIGQQETQYF
cdr3_nt: TGTGCCAGCAGTGAAGCAATCGGGCAGCAAGAGACCCAGTACTTC

j_call: TRBJ2-3
clone_size: few
d_call: TRBD1
v_call: TRBV9
cdr3_aa: CASSVGDRGTDTQYF
cdr3_nt: TGTGCCAGCAGCGTAGGGGACAGGGGGACAGATACGCAGTATTTT

j_call: TRBJ2-1
clone_size: many
d_call: -
v_call: TRBV11-2
cdr3_aa: CASSLVIDHNEQFF
cdr3_nt: TGTGCCAGCAGCTTAGTAATCGACCACAATGAGCAGTTCTTC

j_call: TRBJ2-5
clone_size: many
d_call: -
v_call: TRBV20-1
cdr3_aa: CSARDRGTAEETQYF
cdr3_nt: TGCAGTGCTAGAGATCGGGGGACAGCGGAAGAGACCCAGTACTTC

j_call: TRBJ2-7
clone_size: many
d_call: -
v_call: TRBV6-4
cdr3_aa: CASSDGTGKIYEQYF
cdr3_nt: TGTGCCAGCAGTGACGGAACAGGGAAAATTTACGAGCAGTACTTC

j_call: TRBJ1-2
clone_size: few
d_call: -
v_call: TRBV12-3/TRBV12-4
cdr3_aa: CASSTQPSVYGYTF
cdr3_nt: TGTGCCAGCAGCACCCAGCCGAGCGTCTATGGCTACACCTTC

j_call: TRBJ2-5
clone_size: many
d_call: TRBD2
v_call: TRBV6-4
cdr3_aa: CASSETSEETQYF
cdr3_nt: TGTGCCAGCAGCGAGACTAGCGAAGAGACCCAGTACTTC

j_call: TRBJ2-6
clone_size: many
d_call: TRBD1
v_call: TRBV20-1
cdr3_aa: CSATGTGISGANVLTF
cdr3_nt: TGCAGTGCTACCGGGACAGGGATATCTGGGGCCAACGTCCTGACTTTC

j_call: TRBJ2-1
clone_size: -
d_call: -
v_call: TRBV4-1
cdr3_aa: CASSHSQGLANNEQFF
cdr3_nt: TGCGCCAGCAGCCATTCTCAGGGGCTAGCAAACAATGAGCAGTTCTTC

j_call: TRBJ1-1
clone_size: few
d_call: TRBD1
v_call: TRBV19
cdr3_aa: CASSLDRLNTEAFF
cdr3_nt: TGTGCCAGTAGCCTGGACAGGTTGAACACTGAAGCTTTCTTT

j_call: TRBJ2-3
clone_size: many
d_call: -
v_call: TRBV4-3
cdr3_aa: CASSQVKSPRTDTQYF
cdr3_nt: TGCGCCAGCAGCCAAGTCAAGAGCCCCCGCACAGATACGCAGTATTTT

j_call: TRBJ1-1
clone_size: few
d_call: -
v_call: TRBV4-2
cdr3_aa: CASSENRQASNTEAFF
cdr3_nt: TGTGCCAGCAGCGAGAATAGACAGGCGTCGAACACTGAAGCTTTCTTT

j_call: TRBJ1-2
clone_size: -
d_call: -
v_call: TRBV3-1
cdr3_aa: CASSPRTEPNYGYTF
cdr3_nt: TGTGCCAGCAGCCCACGGACGGAGCCTAACTATGGCTACACCTTC

j_call: TRBJ1-5
clone_size: -
d_call: -
v_call: TRBV7-2
cdr3_aa: CASRAGAMWSQPQHF
cdr3_nt: TGTGCCAGCAGGGCAGGGGCGATGTGGTCACAGCCCCAGCATTTT

j_call: TRBJ2-7
clone_size: many
d_call: -
v_call: TRBV3-1
cdr3_aa: CASSSRPGGYEQYF
cdr3_nt: TGTGCCAGCAGCTCGAGGCCAGGTGGCTACGAGCAGTACTTC

j_call: TRBJ1-4
clone_size: many
d_call: TRBD1
v_call: TRBV4-2
cdr3_aa: CASSQDRGTGDEKLFF
cdr3_nt: TGTGCCAGCAGCCAAGATCGGGGGACAGGGGATGAAAAACTGTTTTTT

j_call: TRBJ2-5
clone_size: few
d_call: -
v_call: TRBV4-1
cdr3_aa: CASRRVQETQYF
cdr3_nt: TGCGCCAGTCGGCGGGTCCAAGAGACCCAGTACTTC

j_call: TRBJ2-2
clone_size: few
d_call: TRBD2
v_call: TRBV4-3
cdr3_aa: CASSQEPSGGSNTGELFF
cdr3_nt: TGCGCCAGCAGCCAAGAACCTAGCGGGGGGTCGAACACCGGGGAGCTGTTTTTT

j_call: TRBJ2-5
clone_size: -
d_call: TRBD2
v_call: TRBV27
cdr3_aa: CASSLGLAEETQYF
cdr3_nt: TGTGCCAGCAGTTTAGGACTAGCCGAAGAGACCCAGTACTTC

j_call: TRBJ2-3
clone_size: -
d_call: -
v_call: TRBV27
cdr3_aa: CASSLNYGQNTDTQYF
cdr3_nt: TGTGCCAGCAGTTTAAATTATGGACAGAACACAGATACGCAGTATTTT

j_call: TRBJ1-2
clone_size: -
d_call: -
v_call: TRBV5-8
cdr3_aa: CAKDGGYTF
cdr3_nt: TGTGCCAAAGATGGTGGCTACACCTTC

j_call: TRBJ1-1
clone_size: many
d_call: -
v_call: TRBV2
cdr3_aa: CASSFRGNTEAFF
cdr3_nt: TGTGCCAGCAGTTTCAGAGGTAACACTGAAGCTTTCTTT

j_call: TRBJ2-1
clone_size: few
d_call: TRBD2
v_call: TRBV6-2/TRBV6-3
cdr3_aa: CASSYSMGGGIDEQFF
cdr3_nt: TGTGCCAGCAGTTACTCGATGGGGGGGGGTATTGATGAGCAGTTCTTC

j_call: TRBJ2-6
clone_size: -
d_call: -
v_call: TRBV27
cdr3_aa: CASSLLGGSGANVLTF
cdr3_nt: TGTGCCAGCAGTTTATTGGGGGGCTCTGGGGCCAACGTCCTGACTTTC

j_call: TRBJ2-5
clone_size: few
d_call: -
v_call: TRBV11-2
cdr3_aa: CASSPGSGGQETQYF
cdr3_nt: TGTGCCAGCAGCCCGGGGTCCGGGGGACAAGAGACCCAGTACTTC

j_call: TRBJ2-2
clone_size: few
d_call: -
v_call: TRBV4-1
cdr3_aa: CATSTGFTGELFF
cdr3_nt: TGCGCCACGTCGACAGGTTTTACCGGGGAGCTGTTTTTT

j_call: TRBJ2-1
clone_size: few
d_call: TRBD2
v_call: TRBV11-2
cdr3_aa: CASSLVRGGRNEQFF
cdr3_nt: TGTGCCAGCAGCTTAGTGCGGGGGGGGAGGAATGAGCAGTTCTTC

j_call: TRBJ1-1
clone_size: -
d_call: -
v_call: TRBV6-5
cdr3_aa: CASSYSGQLEAFF
cdr3_nt: TGTGCCAGCAGTTACTCGGGGCAGCTAGAAGCTTTCTTT

j_call: TRBJ2-7
clone_size: few
d_call: -
v_call: TRBV30
cdr3_aa: CAWSGQTYEQYF
cdr3_nt: TGTGCCTGGAGTGGGCAGACCTACGAGCAGTACTTC

j_call: TRBJ2-6
clone_size: -
d_call: -
v_call: TRBV27
cdr3_aa: CASSKELRVLTF
cdr3_nt: TGTGCCAGCAGTAAAGAATTACGCGTCCTGACTTTC

j_call: TRBJ1-1
clone_size: -
d_call: -
v_call: TRBV4-1
cdr3_aa: CASSQGGGEAYF
cdr3_nt: TGCGCCAGCAGCCAAGGGGGCGGCGAGGCTTACTTT

j_call: TRBJ2-3
clone_size: many
d_call: TRBD2
v_call: TRBV5-6
cdr3_aa: CASSLTSGTDTQYF
cdr3_nt: TGTGCCAGCAGCTTGACTAGCGGAACAGATACGCAGTATTTT

j_call: TRBJ1-4
clone_size: -
d_call: -
v_call: TRBV21-1
cdr3_aa: CASSKELGATNEKLFF
cdr3_nt: TGTGCCAGCAGCAAAGAGTTAGGAGCAACTAATGAAAAACTGTTTTTT

j_call: TRBJ2-2
clone_size: many
d_call: -
v_call: TRBV4-1
cdr3_aa: CASSQEQGAGELFF
cdr3_nt: TGCGCCAGCAGCCAAGAGCAGGGCGCCGGGGAGCTGTTTTTT

j_call: TRBJ1-1
clone_size: many
d_call: -
v_call: TRBV4-1
cdr3_aa: CASSQEQGFTEAFF
cdr3_nt: TGCGCCAGCAGCCAGGAACAGGGATTCACTGAAGCTTTCTTT

j_call: TRBJ1-3
clone_size: few
d_call: -
v_call: TRBV24-1
cdr3_aa: CATSDLHGNTIYF
cdr3_nt: TGTGCCACCAGTGATTTGCACGGAAACACCATATATTTT

j_call: TRBJ1-1
clone_size: few
d_call: -
v_call: TRBV2
cdr3_aa: CASSERKVNTEAFF
cdr3_nt: TGTGCCAGCAGTGAAAGGAAAGTGAACACTGAAGCTTTCTTT

j_call: TRBJ2-2
clone_size: many
d_call: TRBD2
v_call: TRBV12-3/TRBV12-4
cdr3_aa: CASTHGRGAYGELFF
cdr3_nt: TGTGCCAGCACCCACGGGAGGGGGGCCTACGGGGAGCTGTTTTTT

j_call: TRBJ2-5
clone_size: few
d_call: -
v_call: TRBV7-9
cdr3_aa: CASSRGAGVGETQYF
cdr3_nt: TGTGCCAGCAGCCGGGGGGCAGGGGTCGGGGAGACCCAGTACTTC

j_call: TRBJ2-3
clone_size: many
d_call: TRBD2
v_call: TRBV4-1
cdr3_aa: CASSPLGGEDTQYF
cdr3_nt: TGCGCCAGCAGCCCCCTGGGGGGGGAAGATACGCAGTATTTT

j_call: TRBJ2-1
clone_size: many
d_call: -
v_call: TRBV13
cdr3_aa: CASSFSLTEINYNEQFF
cdr3_nt: TGTGCCAGCAGCTTTTCCCTGACAGAGATTAACTACAATGAGCAGTTCTTC

j_call: TRBJ1-1
clone_size: -
d_call: -
v_call: TRBV4-3
cdr3_aa: CASSQGWGTEAFF
cdr3_nt: TGCGCCAGCAGCCAAGGCTGGGGCACTGAAGCTTTCTTT

j_call: TRBJ2-2
clone_size: few
d_call: -
v_call: TRBV12-3/TRBV12-4
cdr3_aa: CASRGVGELFF
cdr3_nt: TGTGCCAGCAGAGGGGTGGGGGAGCTGTTTTTT

j_call: TRBJ2-7
clone_size: -
d_call: -
v_call: TRBV5-6
cdr3_aa: CDSSLASSYEQYF
cdr3_nt: TGTGACAGCAGCTTGGCCAGCTCCTACGAGCAGTACTTC

j_call: TRBJ1-2
clone_size: few
d_call: -
v_call: TRBV7-9
cdr3_aa: CASSATEAAYGYTF
cdr3_nt: TGTGCCAGCAGCGCTACAGAAGCTGCCTATGGCTACACCTTC

j_call: TRBJ1-6
clone_size: many
d_call: -
v_call: TRBV4-3
cdr3_aa: CASSQDGLGNSPLHF
cdr3_nt: TGCGCCAGCAGCCAAGATGGCCTAGGAAATTCACCCCTCCACTTT

j_call: TRBJ1-5
clone_size: many
d_call: -
v_call: TRBV5-1
cdr3_aa: CASIRGRSNQPQHF
cdr3_nt: TGCGCCAGCATCAGGGGACGAAGCAATCAGCCCCAGCATTTT

j_call: TRBJ2-5
clone_size: few
d_call: TRBD2
v_call: TRBV7-7
cdr3_aa: CASSLARSGGETQYF
cdr3_nt: TGTGCTAGCAGCTTAGCGCGCTCCGGGGGGGAGACCCAGTACTTC

j_call: TRBJ2-7
clone_size: many
d_call: -
v_call: TRBV6-2/TRBV6-3
cdr3_aa: CASSETQTGTYEQYF
cdr3_nt: TGTGCCAGCAGCGAAACCCAGACAGGCACCTACGAGCAGTACTTC